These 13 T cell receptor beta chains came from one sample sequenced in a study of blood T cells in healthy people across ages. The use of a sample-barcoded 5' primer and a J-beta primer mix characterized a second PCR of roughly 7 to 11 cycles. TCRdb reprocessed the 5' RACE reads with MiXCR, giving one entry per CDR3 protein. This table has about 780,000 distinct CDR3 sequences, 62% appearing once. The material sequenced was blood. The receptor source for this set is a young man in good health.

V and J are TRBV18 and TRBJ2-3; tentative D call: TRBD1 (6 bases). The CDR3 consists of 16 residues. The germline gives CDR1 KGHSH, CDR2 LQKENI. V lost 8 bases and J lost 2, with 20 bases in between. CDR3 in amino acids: CASRPGQTTPTDTQYF. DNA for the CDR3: TGTGCCAGCAGACCGGGACAAACTACCCCCACAGATACGCAGTATTTT.

The CDR3: CSVGTSGGLSYEQYF. The CDR3 DNA is TGCAGCGTTGGTACGTCGGGGGGTCTGTCCTACGAGCAGTACTTC. The chain employs TRBV29-1 and TRBJ2-7; 7 bases align to TRBD2. The germline gives CDR1 SQVTM, CDR2 ANQGSEA. V gave up 4 bases and J gave up 1 base; unmatched junction bases: 10. The CDR3 has 15 residues.

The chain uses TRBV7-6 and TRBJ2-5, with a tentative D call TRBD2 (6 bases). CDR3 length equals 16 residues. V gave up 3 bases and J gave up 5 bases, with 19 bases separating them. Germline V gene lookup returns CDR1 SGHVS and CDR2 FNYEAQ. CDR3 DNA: TGTGCCAGCAGCTTGCGGGGAGCCCTAGTAGGGGAGACCCAGTACTTC. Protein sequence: CASSLRGALVGETQYF.

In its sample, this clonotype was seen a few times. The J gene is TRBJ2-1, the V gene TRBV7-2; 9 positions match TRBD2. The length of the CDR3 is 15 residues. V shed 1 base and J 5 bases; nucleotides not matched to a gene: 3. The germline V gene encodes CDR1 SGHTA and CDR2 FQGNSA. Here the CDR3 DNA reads TGTGCCAGCAGCTTAGGCGGGGGGGCCCACAATGAGCAGTTCTTC. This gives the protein CASSLGGGAHNEQFF. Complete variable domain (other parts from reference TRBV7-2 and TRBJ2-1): GAGVSQSPSNKVTEKGKDVELRCDPISGHTALYWYRQSLGQGLEFLIYFQGNSAPDKSGLPSDRFSAERTGGSVSTLTIQRTQQEDSAVYLCASSLGGGAHNEQFFGPGTRLTVL.

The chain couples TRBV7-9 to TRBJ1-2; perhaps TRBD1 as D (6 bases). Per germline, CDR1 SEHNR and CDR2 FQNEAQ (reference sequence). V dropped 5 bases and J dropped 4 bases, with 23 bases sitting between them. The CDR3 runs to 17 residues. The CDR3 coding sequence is TGTGCCAGCAGCCCCCGACAGGAACCGAGGTTTATCTATGGCTACACCTTC. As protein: CASSPRQEPRFIYGYTF.

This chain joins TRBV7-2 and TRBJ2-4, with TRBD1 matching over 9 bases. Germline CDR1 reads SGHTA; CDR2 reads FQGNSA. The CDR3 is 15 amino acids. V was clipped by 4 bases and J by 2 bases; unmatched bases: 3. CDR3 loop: CASSWTGDPKNIQYF. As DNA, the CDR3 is TGTGCCAGCAGCTGGACAGGGGACCCCAAAAACATTCAGTACTTC.

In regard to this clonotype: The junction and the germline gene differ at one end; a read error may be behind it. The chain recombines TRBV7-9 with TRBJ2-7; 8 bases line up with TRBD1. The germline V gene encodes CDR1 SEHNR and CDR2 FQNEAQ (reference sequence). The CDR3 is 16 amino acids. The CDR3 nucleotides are TGTGCCAGCAGCTTAGCGGTTTCAGGGGGCTCCTCCGAGCAGTACTTC. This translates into CASSLAVSGGSSEQYF.

The CDR3, as DNA: TGTGCCAGCAGCTCGACGGACAGGGGGCAATTCTACGAGCAGTACTTC. Translation gives CASSSTDRGQFYEQYF. The V call is TRBV5-6, the J call TRBJ2-7, with TRBD1 matching over 11 bases. Trimming cost V 3 bases and J 3 bases; bases outside gene matches: 8. Germline CDR1 reads SGHDT; CDR2 reads YYEEEE. The CDR3 runs to 16 residues.

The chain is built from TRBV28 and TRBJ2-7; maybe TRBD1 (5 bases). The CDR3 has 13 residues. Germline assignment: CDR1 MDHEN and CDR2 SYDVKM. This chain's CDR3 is CVTSPVLRGEQYF. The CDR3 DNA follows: TGTGTCACTTCACCCGTCCTAAGGGGAGAGCAGTACTTC.

The CDR3: CASSLYRVDFNQPQHF. DNA of the CDR3: TGTGCCAGCAGTTTATACCGGGTAGACTTCAATCAGCCCCAGCATTTT. The V call is TRBV28, the J call TRBJ1-5; D uncertain. V was shortened by 1 base and J by 3 bases, with 13 bases between the two germline ends. The germline CDR1 and CDR2 sequences are MDHEN and SYDVKM. The CDR3 length is 16 residues.

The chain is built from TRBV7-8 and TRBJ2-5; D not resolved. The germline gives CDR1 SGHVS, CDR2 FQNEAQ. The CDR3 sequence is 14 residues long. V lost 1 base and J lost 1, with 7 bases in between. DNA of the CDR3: TGTGCCAGCAGCTTAGAGTCAGGCCAAGAGACCCAGTACTTC. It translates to CASSLESGQETQYF.

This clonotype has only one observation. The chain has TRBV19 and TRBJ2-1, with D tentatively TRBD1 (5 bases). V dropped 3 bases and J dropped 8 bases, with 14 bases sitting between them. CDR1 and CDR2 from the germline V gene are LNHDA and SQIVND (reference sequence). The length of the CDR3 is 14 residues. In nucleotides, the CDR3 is TGTGCCAGTAGTATGCCTACAGGCGGCTATGAGCAGTTCTTC. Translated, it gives CASSMPTGGYEQFF.

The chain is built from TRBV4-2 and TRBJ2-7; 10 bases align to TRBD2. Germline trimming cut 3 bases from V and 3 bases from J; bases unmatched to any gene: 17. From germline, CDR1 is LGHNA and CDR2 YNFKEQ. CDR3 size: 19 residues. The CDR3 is CASSHQTTSGGGFVYEQYF. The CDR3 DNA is TGTGCCAGCAGCCATCAAACGACAAGCGGGGGGGGATTCGTCTACGAGCAGTACTTC.